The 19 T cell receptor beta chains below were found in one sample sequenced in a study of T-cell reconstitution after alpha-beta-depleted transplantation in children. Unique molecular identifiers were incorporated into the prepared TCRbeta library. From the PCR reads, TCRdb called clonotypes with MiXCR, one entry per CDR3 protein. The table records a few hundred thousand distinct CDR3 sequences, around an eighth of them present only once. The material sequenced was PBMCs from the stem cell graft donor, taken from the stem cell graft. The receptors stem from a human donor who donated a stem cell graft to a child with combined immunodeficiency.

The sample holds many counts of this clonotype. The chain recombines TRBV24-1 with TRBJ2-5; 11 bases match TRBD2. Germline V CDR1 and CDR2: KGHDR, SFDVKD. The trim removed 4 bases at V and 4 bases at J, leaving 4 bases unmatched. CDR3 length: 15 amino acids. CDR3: CATSDPGTSGETQYF. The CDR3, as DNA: TGTGCCACCAGTGACCCCGGGACTAGCGGAGAGACCCAGTACTTC.

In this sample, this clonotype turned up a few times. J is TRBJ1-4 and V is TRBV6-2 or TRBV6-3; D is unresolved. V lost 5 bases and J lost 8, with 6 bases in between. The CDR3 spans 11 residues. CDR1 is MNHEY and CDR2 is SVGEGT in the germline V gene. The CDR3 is CASSRREKLFF. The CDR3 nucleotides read TGTGCCAGCAGTCGACGAGAAAAACTGTTTTTT.

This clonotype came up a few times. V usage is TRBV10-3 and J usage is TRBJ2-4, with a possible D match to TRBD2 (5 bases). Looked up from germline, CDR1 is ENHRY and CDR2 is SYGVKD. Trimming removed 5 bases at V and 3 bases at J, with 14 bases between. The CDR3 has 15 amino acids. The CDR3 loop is CAISTIPGNKNIQYF. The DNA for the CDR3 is TGTGCCATCAGTACAATACCGGGAAACAAAAACATTCAGTACTTC.

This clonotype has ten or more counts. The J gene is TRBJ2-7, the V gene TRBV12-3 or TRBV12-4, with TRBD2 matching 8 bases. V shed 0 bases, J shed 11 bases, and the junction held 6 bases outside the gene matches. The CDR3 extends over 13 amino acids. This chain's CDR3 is CASSLAESGSKYF. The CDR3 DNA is TGTGCCAGCAGTTTAGCCGAGAGCGGGAGCAAGTACTTC.

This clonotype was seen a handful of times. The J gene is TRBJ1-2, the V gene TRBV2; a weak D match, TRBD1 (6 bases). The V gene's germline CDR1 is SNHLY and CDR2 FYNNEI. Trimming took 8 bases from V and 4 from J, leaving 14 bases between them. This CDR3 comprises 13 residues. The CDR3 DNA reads TGTGCCAGCTCAGGACAGATGATCTATGGCTACACCTTC. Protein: CASSGQMIYGYTF.

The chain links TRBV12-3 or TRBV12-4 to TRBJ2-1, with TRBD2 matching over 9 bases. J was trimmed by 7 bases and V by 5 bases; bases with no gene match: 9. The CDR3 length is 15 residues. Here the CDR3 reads CASSPWRGGSNEQFF. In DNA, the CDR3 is TGTGCCAGCAGTCCCTGGCGGGGGGGCTCTAATGAGCAGTTCTTC.

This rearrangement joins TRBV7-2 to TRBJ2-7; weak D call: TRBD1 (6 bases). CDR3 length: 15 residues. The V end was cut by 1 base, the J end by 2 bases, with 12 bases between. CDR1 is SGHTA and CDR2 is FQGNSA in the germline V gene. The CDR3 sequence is CASSLGVRGPYEQYF. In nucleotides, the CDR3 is TGTGCCAGCAGCTTAGGCGTCAGGGGCCCCTACGAGCAGTACTTC.

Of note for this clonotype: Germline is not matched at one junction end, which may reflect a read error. CDR3 DNA: TGTGCCAGCAGCCAAGGGGGTTCCTCCAATGAGCAGTTCTTC. This codes for CASSQGGSSNEQFF. This chain connects TRBV3-1 to TRBJ2-1; D is uncertain. CDR1 is LGHDT and CDR2 is YNNKEL in the germline V gene (reference sequence). This CDR3 has 14 residues.

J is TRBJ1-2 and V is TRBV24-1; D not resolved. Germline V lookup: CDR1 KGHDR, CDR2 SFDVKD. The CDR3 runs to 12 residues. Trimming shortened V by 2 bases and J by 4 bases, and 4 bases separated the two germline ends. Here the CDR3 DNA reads TGTGCCACCAGTGATTCCTCCTATGGCTACACCTTC. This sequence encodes CATSDSSYGYTF.

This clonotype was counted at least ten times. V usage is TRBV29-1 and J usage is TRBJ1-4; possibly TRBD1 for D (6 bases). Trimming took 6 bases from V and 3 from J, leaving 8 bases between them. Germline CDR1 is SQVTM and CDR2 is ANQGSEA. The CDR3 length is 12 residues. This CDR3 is CSVRGANEKLFF. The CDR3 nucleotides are TGCAGCGTCAGGGGTGCTAATGAAAAACTGTTTTTT.

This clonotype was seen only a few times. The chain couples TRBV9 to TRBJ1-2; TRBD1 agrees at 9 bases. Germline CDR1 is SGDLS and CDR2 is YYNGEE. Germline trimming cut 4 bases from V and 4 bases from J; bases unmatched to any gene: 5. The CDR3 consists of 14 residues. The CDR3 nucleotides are TGTGCCAGCAGCATCGGGACAGGGTTCTATGGCTACACCTTC. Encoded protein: CASSIGTGFYGYTF.

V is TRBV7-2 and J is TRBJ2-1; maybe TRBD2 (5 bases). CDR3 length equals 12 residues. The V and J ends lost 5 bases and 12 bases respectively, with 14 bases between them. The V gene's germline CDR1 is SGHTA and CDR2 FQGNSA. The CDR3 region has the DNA TGTGCCAGCAGCCGTCCGGACTTTGGGCAGTTCTTC. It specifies CASSRPDFGQFF.

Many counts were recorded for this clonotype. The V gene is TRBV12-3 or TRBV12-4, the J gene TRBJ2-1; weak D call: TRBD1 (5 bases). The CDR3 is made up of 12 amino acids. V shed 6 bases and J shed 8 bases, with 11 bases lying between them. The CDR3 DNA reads TGTGCCAGCAGGGCAGGGTGGTATGAGCAGTTCTTC. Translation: CASRAGWYEQFF.

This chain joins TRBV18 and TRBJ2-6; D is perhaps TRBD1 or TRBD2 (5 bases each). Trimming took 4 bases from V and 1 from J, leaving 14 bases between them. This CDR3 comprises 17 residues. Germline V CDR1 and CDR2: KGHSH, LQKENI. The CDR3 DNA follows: TGTGCCAGCTCACGCCGGGACGTAGAGTCTGGGGCCAACGTCCTGACTTTC. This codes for CASSRRDVESGANVLTF.

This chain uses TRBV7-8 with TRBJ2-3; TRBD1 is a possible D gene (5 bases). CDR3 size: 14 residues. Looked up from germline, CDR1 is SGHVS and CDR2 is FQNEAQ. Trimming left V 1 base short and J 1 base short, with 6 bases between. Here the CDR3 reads CASSLETGTDTQYF. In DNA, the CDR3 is TGTGCCAGCAGCTTAGAGACAGGCACAGATACGCAGTATTTT.

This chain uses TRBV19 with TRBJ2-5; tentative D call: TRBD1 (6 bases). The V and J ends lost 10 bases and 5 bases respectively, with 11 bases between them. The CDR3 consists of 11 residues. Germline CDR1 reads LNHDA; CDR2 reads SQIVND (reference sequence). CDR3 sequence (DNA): TGTGCCACCCTCCAGGGGGAGACCCAGTACTTC. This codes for CATLQGETQYF.

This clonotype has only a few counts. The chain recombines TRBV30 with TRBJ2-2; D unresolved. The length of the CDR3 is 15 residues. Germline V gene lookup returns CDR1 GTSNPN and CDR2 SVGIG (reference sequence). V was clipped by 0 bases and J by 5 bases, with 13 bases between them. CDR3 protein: CAWSVAERTTGELFF. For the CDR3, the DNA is TGTGCCTGGAGTGTGGCGGAGCGAACAACCGGGGAGCTGTTTTTT. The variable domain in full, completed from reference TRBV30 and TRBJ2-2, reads SQTIHQWPATLVQPVGSPLSLECTVEGTSNPNLYWYRQAAGRGLQLLFYSVGIGQISSEVPQNLSASRPQDRQFILSSKKLLLSDSGFYLCAWSVAERTTGELFFGEGSRLTVL.

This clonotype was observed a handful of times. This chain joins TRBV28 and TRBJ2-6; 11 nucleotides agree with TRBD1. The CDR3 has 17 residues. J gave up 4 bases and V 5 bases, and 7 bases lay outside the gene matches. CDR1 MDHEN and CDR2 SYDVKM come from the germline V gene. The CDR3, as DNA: TGTGCCAGCAGTCACCGGGACAGGGGGAACGGGGCCAACGTCCTGACTTTC. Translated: CASSHRDRGNGANVLTF.

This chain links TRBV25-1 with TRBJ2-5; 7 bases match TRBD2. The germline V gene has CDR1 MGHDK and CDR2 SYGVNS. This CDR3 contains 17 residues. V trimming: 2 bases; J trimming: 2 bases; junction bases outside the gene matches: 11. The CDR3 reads CASSELGSGTNQETQYF. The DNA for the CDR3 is TGTGCCAGCAGTGAACTGGGGTCCGGGACTAATCAAGAGACCCAGTACTTC.